This T cell receptor (beta chain) was sequenced for a study of cytomegalovirus exposure and HLA in healthy donors. Study as a whole: The roughly 130 validation repertoires used the same platform as the 550 to 850 first-cohort repertoires (as reported by a later analysis).

Trimming removed 10 bases from V and 6 bases from J, with 17 bases in between. CDR1 and CDR2 from the germline V gene are MNHEY and SMNVEV (reference sequence). The CDR3 has 13 residues. Findings of the study overall: In the 120 or so validation repertoires, approximately 94% of cluster scores exceeded 0, per a later analysis.

Profiled with immunoSEQ multiplex PCR; TCRdb holds only in-frame clones, not every one. The sample has approximately 160,000 clones, roughly nine tenths seen once. Note on this clone: Its antigen remains unidentified.

The TCR comes from a woman in her 30s in good health and CMV-seronegative. V is TRBV27 and J is TRBJ2-3; a possible D gene is TRBD2 (6 bases). Material for sequencing was PBMCs. The chain's CDR3 is CATRWGDRDTQYF. The CDR3 coding sequence is TGTGCCACCCGATGGGGGGATCGGGATACGCAGTATTTT.